This TCR beta chain was profiled in a study of sequential checkpoint blockade in melanoma. The overall study: Maintenance nivolumab came after either treatment sequence.

CDR1 SEHNR and CDR2 FQNEAQ come from the germline V gene (reference sequence). V was pared by 5 bases and J by 4 bases, with 12 bases between. The CDR3 extends over 14 amino acids. Using immunoSEQ multiplex PCR, the repertoire was profiled, and TCRdb retains in-frame clones only, with some absent. The table has over 15,000 clones, just over 70% seen once; the top ten hold 12%. The treatment is: randomized to nivolumab then ipilimumab (arm A) or the reverse (arm B). The sequenced sample was CD8+ T cells sorted from blood (inferred from file names), obtained from a patient given nivolumab and ipilimumab in sequence. This chain uses TRBV7-9 with TRBJ1-5; tentative D call: TRBD1 (6 bases). The clonotype originates from a human donor with melanoma. The chain's CDR3 is CASSPDRWNQPQHF. In DNA form, the CDR3 reads TGTGCCAGCAGCCCCGACAGGTGGAATCAGCCCCAGCATTTT. The variable domain in full, completed from reference TRBV7-9 and TRBJ1-5, reads DTGVSQNPRHKITKRGQNVTFRCDPISEHNRLYWYRQTLGQGPEFLTYFQNEAQLEKSRLLSDRFSAERPKGSFSTLEIQRTEQGDSAMYLCASSPDRWNQPQHFGDGTRLSIL.